These 3 T cell receptor beta chains came from one sample sequenced in a study of blood T cell repertoires in COVID-19. The method was immunoSEQ multiplex PCR; TCRdb's version includes in-frame clones alone and lacks a portion of them. This sample yields 130,000 or so clones, of which 84% are seen a single time; about 12% belongs to the top ten. The sequenced sample was peripheral blood. The receptors originated from a woman aged 55-69 years with acute or convalescent COVID-19.

CDR3 sequence reads: CASSLAGQSEAFF. Here the CDR3 DNA reads TGTGCCAGCAGCTTAGCGGGACAGTCCGAAGCTTTCTTT. The chain combines TRBV7-9 with TRBJ1-1; 7 bases agree with TRBD1. Germline values: CDR1 SEHNR, CDR2 FQNEAQ (reference sequence). This CDR3 contains 13 residues. V shed 0 bases and J 8 bases; nucleotides not matched to a gene: 3.

This chain connects TRBV2 to TRBJ1-5, with a tentative D call TRBD1 (5 bases). This CDR3 contains 13 residues. Per germline, CDR1 SNHLY and CDR2 FYNNEI. V was clipped by 1 base and J by 9 bases, with 10 bases between them. CDR3 sequence reads: CASSEEGSRPQHF. The CDR3 bases are TGTGCCAGCAGTGAAGAGGGGTCTAGGCCCCAGCATTTT.

In its sample, this clone was seen once. V gene TRBV29-1 combines with J gene TRBJ1-1; D is unresolved. The CDR3 loop spans 13 amino acids. Deletions cut 0 bases from V and 7 bases from J, with 12 bases between. CDR1 is SQVTM, CDR2 ANQGSEA, per germline. The CDR3: CSVEDRWGGEAFF. For the CDR3, the DNA is TGCAGCGTTGAAGATCGATGGGGAGGTGAAGCTTTCTTT.